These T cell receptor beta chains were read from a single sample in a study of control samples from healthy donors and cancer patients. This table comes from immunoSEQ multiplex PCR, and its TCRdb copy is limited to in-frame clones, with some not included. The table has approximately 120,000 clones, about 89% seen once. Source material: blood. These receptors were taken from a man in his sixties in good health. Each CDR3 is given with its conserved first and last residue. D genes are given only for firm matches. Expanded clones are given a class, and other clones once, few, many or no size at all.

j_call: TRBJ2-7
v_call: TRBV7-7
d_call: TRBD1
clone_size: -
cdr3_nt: TGTGCCAGCAGCGCAGGGGGCTCCTACGAGCAGTACTTC
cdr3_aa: CASSAGGSYEQYF

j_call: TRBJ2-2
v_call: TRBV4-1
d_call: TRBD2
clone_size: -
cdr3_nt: TGCGCCAGCAGCCAGGGTCGGGGGGCGAACACCGGGGAGCTGTTTTTT
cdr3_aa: CASSQGRGANTGELFF

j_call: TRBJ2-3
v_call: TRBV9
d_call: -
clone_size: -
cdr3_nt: TGTGCCAGCAGCACAGGGACTTCAGGAGTGGATACGCAGTATTTT
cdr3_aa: CASSTGTSGVDTQYF

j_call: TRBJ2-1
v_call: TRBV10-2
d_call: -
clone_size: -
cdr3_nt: TGCGCCAGCAGGTCCCTAGCGAGCGATGAGCAGTTCTTC
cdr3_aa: CASRSLASDEQFF

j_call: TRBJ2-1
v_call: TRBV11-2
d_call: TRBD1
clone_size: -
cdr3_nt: TGTGCCAGCAGAAGAGGCGGGACAGGGGTCTTCAATGAGCAGTTCTTC
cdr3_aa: CASRRGGTGVFNEQFF

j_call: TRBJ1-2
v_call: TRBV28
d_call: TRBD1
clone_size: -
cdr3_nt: TGTGCCAGCAGTTTTTTTAGGACAGGGAATTATGGCTACACCTTC
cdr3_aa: CASSFFRTGNYGYTF

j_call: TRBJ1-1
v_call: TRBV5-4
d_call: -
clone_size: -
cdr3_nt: TGTGCCAGCAGCAGCCCAGCGTTAATGAACACTGAAGCTTTCTTT
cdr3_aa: CASSSPALMNTEAFF

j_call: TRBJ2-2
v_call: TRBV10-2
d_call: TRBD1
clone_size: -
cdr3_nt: TGCGCCAGCAGTGAGTCGAGACAGGGCGCGAACACCGGGGAGCTGTTTTTT
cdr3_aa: CASSESRQGANTGELFF

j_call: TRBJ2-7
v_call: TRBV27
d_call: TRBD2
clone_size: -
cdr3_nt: TGTGCCAGCAGTACCCTAACGGGGGGGACCTACGAGCAGTACTTC
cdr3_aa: CASSTLTGGTYEQYF

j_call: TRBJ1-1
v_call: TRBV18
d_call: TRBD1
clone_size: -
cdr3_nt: TGTGCCAGCTCAGGGGACAGGGCGACTGAAGCTTTCTTT
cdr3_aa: CASSGDRATEAFF

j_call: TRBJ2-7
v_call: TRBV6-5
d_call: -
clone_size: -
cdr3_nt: TGTGCCAGCAGCATAGGGACTTATACCTACGAGCAGTACTTC
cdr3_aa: CASSIGTYTYEQYF

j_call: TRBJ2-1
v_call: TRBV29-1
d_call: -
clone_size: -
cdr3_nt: TGCAGCGTCCCCTCAAGGGTCTCCTACAATGAGCAGTTCTTC
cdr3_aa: CSVPSRVSYNEQFF

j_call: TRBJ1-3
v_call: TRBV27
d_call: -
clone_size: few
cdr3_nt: TGTGCCAGCAGTAGACTCTCTGGAAACACCATATATTTT
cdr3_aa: CASSRLSGNTIYF

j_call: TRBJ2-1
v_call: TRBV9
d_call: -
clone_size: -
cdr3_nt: TGTGCCAGCAGCGCCTGGGGGGATTCTTACAATGAGCAGTTCTTC
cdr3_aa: CASSAWGDSYNEQFF

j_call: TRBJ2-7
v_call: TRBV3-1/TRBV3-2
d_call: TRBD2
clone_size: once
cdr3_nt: TGTGCCAGCAGCCAATCTAGCGGGGGGGGCGGAGAGCAGTACTTC
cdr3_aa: CASSQSSGGGGEQYF

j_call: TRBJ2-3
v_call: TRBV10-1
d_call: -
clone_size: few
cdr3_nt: TGCGCCAGCAGTCCTAACACAGATACGCAGTATTTT
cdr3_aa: CASSPNTDTQYF

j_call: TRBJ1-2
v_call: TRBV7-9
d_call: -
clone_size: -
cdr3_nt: TGTGCCAGCAGCTTAGGGGAGGCCTTCTATGGCTACACCTTC
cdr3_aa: CASSLGEAFYGYTF

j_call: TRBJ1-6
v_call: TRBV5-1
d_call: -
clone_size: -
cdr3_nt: TGCGCCAGCAGCTTGGACAGAGATAATTCACCCCTCCACTTT
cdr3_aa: CASSLDRDNSPLHF

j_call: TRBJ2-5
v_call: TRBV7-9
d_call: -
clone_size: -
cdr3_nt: TGTGCCAGCAACCGGGACGAGGTGGGGACCCAGTACTTC
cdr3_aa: CASNRDEVGTQYF

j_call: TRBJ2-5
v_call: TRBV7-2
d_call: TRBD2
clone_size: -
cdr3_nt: TGTGCCAGCAGCTTAGGGCGCGGGGGGCCCCAGCAAGAGACCCAGTACTTC
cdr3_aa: CASSLGRGGPQQETQYF

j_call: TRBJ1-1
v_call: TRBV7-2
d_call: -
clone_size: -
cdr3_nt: TGTGCCAGCAGCTTAGATGGAGGCACCACTGAAGCTTTCTTT
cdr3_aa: CASSLDGGTTEAFF

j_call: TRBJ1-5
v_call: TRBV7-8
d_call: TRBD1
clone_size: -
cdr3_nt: TGTGCCAGCAGCTTTAAGGGGGCAGGGGGTTCGCAGCCCCAGCATTTT
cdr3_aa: CASSFKGAGGSQPQHF

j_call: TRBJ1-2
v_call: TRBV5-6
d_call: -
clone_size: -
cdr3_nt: TGTGCCAGCAGCTCCACGTCAAGGGCTGGCTACACCTTC
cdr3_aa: CASSSTSRAGYTF